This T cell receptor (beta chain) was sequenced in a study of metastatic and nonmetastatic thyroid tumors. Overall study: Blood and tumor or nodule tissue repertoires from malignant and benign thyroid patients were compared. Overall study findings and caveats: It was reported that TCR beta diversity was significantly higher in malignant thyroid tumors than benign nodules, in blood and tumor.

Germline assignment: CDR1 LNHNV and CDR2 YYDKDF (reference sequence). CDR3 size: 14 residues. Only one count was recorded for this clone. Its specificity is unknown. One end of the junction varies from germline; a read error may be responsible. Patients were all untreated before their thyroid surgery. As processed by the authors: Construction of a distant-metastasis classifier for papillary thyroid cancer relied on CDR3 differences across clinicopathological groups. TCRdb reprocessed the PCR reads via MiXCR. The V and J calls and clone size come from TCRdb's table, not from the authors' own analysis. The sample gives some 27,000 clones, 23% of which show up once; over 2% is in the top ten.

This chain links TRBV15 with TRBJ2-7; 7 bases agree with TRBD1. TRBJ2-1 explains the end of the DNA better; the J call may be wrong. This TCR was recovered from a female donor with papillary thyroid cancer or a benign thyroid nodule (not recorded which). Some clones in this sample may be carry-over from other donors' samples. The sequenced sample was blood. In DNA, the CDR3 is TGTGCGACCAGCGGAAGGGGGCGCCTCGACGAGCAGTTCTTC. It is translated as CATSGRGRLDEQFF.